The 2 T cell receptor beta chains listed next were all sequenced from one sample in a study of response to subunit inactivated influenza vaccine. TCRdb analysed the RT-PCR reads with MiXCR anew, one entry per CDR3 protein. The data show about 650,000 distinct CDR3 sequences, around 14% seen once. The sample here was PBMCs from blood, taken approximately 12 days after vaccination. The source is a man aged 45 to 65 who received an inactivated influenza vaccine.

The V call is TRBV7-2, the J call TRBJ2-3; 8 nucleotides align to TRBD2. The CDR3 has 14 amino acids. Germline CDR1 SGHTA, CDR2 FQGNSA. V lost 11 bases and J lost 7; bases outside the gene matches: 14. The CDR3 DNA sequence: TGTGCCGGGTCTCCCGGGAGGGCCCTGAATACGCAGTATTTT. Its translation: CAGSPGRALNTQYF.

This clonotype has a handful of counts. The chain employs TRBV3-1 and TRBJ2-1; 13 bases line up with TRBD2. Germline V lookup: CDR1 LGHDT, CDR2 YNNKEL (reference sequence). The CDR3 runs 19 residues. J lost 2 bases, V lost 0 bases, and 7 bases had no gene match. CDR3 sequence (DNA): TGTGCCAGCAGCCAAGATTCACTAGCGGGGGGGAAAACCTACAATGAGCAGTTCTTC. It yields the protein CASSQDSLAGGKTYNEQFF.